A single T cell receptor (beta chain) is shown here with its context. The germline V gene encodes CDR1 SGHTA and CDR2 FQGNSA. The CDR3 spans 14 residues. V was clipped by 2 bases and J by 6 bases; unmatched bases: 6. This entry belongs to a study of blood T cell repertoires in COVID-19. For the study at large: COVID-19 samples, acute and convalescent, were from the United States, Italy and Spain.

As handled by the study authors: Estimated nucleated cell counts came from reference gene primer amplification. TCRdb keeps only in-frame clones here, not all; method: immunoSEQ multiplex PCR. V and J calls and clone size come straight from that table; D and trimming were deduced from the DNA. The sample comprises approximately 240,000 clones, approximately 80% of which are singletons, and roughly 20% rests with the top ten. Material for sequencing was peripheral blood. The TCR originated in a woman older than 75 with active or convalescent COVID-19. J is TRBJ1-2 and V is TRBV7-2, with 7 nucleotides matching TRBD1. The CDR3 DNA reads as TGTGCCAGCAGCTTAAACCAGGGGGTGGATGGCTACACCTTC. Translation: CASSLNQGVDGYTF.